This T cell receptor beta chain was sequenced for a study of OX40 agonist ivuxolimab in advanced cancers. As for the study in general: The patients got ivuxolimab, which is an agonistic anti-OX40 (CD134) antibody. Three individuals attained partial responses, comprising one hepatocellular carcinoma case and two cutaneous melanoma cases.

Germline V gives CDR1 LNHDA, CDR2 SQIVND (reference sequence). The CDR3 spans 14 residues. V dropped 1 base and J dropped 3 bases, with 9 bases sitting between them. Details on this clone: Its antigen is still unknown.

The study's findings and limits: There were, on average, more expanded clones in CD8+ T cells than in CD4+.

Autoimmune disease history or systemic immunosuppression disqualified patients. Using immunoSEQ multiplex PCR, the repertoire was profiled, and TCRdb retains in-frame clones only, with some absent. Among about 69,000 clones, approximately 90% were seen once, and the ten largest hold 0.25% to 0.3%. This chain links TRBV19 with TRBJ2-5; D unresolved. Sequenced here: CD4+ or CD8+ T cells sorted from blood, sampled in a trial of the OX40 agonist ivuxolimab. The clonotype comes from an adult with an advanced solid tumor such as melanoma, head and neck, liver or kidney cancer. The CDR3 loop reads CASSIASREETQYF. CDR3 sequence (DNA): TGTGCCAGTAGTATAGCCAGCCGCGAAGAGACCCAGTACTTC.